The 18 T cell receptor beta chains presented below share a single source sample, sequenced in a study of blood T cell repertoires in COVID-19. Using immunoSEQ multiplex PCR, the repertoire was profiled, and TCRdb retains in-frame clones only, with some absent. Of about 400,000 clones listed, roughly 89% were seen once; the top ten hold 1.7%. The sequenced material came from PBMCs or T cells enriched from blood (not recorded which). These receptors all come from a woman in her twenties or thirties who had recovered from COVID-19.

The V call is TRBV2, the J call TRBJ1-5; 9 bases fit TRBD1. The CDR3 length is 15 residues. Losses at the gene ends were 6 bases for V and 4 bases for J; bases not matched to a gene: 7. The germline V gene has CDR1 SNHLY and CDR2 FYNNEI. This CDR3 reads CASRMGQGGNQPQHF. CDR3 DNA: TGTGCCAGCAGGATGGGACAGGGTGGTAATCAGCCCCAGCATTTT.

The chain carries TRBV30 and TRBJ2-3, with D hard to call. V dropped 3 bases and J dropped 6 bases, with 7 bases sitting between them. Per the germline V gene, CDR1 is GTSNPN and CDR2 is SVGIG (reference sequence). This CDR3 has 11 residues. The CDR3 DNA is TGTGCCTGGAGCCCAACTGATACGCAGTATTTT. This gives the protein CAWSPTDTQYF.

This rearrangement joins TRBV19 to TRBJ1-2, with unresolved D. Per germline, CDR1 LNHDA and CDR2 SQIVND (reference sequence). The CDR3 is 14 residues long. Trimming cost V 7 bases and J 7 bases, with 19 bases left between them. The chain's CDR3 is CASKLGPMTSGYTF. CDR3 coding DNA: TGTGCCAGTAAACTAGGCCCAATGACGAGTGGCTACACCTTC.

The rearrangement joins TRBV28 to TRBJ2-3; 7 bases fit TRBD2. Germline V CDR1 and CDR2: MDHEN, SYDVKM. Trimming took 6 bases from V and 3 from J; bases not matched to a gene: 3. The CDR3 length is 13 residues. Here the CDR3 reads CASRGSGTDTQYF. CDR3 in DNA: TGTGCCAGCAGGGGTAGCGGGACAGATACGCAGTATTTT.

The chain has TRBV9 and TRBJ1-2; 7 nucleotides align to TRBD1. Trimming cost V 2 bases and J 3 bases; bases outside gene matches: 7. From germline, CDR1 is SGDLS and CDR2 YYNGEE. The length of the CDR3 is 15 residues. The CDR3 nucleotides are TGTGCCAGCAGCGTTTCCGGGACAGCCTACTATGGCTACACCTTC. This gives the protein CASSVSGTAYYGYTF.

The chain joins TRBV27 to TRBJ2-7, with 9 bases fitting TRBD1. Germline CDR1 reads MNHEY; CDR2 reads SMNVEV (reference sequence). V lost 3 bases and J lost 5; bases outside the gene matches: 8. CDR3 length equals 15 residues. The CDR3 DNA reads TGTGCCAGCAGTTTCCCGGGACAGGGTACCAACGAGCAGTACTTC. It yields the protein CASSFPGQGTNEQYF.

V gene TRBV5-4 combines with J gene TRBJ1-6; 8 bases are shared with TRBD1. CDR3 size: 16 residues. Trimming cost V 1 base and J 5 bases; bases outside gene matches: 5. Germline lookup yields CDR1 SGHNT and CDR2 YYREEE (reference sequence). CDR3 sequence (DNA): TGTGCCAGCAGCTTGAACAGGGGGTTGAATAATTCACCCCTCCACTTT. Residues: CASSLNRGLNNSPLHF.

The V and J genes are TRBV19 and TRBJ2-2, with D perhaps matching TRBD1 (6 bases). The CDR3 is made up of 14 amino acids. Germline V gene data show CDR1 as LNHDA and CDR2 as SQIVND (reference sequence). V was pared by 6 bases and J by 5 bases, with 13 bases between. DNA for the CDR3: TGTGCCAGTAGCCTGGACAGCGCAACCGGGGAGCTGTTTTTT. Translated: CASSLDSATGELFF.

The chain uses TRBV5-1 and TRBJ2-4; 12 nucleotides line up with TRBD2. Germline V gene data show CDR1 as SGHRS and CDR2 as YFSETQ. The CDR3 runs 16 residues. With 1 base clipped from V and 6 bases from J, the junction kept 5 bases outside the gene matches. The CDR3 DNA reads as TGCGCCAGCAGCTTGTTGACTAGCGGGAGTGGAAACATTCAGTACTTC. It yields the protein CASSLLTSGSGNIQYF.

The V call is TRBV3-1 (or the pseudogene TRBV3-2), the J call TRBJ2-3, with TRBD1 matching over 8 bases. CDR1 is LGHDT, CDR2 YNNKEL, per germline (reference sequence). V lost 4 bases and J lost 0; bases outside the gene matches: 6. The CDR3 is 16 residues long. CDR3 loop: CASSRRGQASTDTQYF. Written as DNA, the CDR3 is TGTGCCAGCAGCCGAAGGGGACAGGCTAGCACAGATACGCAGTATTTT.

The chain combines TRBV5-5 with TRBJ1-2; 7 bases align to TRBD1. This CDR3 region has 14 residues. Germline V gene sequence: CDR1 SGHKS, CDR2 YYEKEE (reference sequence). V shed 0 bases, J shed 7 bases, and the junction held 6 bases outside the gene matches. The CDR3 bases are TGTGCCAGCAGCTTGGCCTATGGGACAGCTGGCTACACCTTC. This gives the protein CASSLAYGTAGYTF.

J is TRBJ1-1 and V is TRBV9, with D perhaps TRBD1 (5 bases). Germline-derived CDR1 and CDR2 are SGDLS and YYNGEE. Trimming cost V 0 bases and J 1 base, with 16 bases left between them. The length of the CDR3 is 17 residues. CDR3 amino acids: CASSVVGTGRTNTEAFF. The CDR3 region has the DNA TGTGCCAGCAGCGTAGTGGGAACAGGACGGACGAACACTGAAGCTTTCTTT.

CDR3 loop: CASSRDRGLTEAFF. The CDR3 DNA sequence: TGTGCCAGCAGCCGGGACAGGGGGCTTACTGAAGCTTTCTTT. The rearrangement uses TRBV7-2 and TRBJ1-1; 12 nucleotides match TRBD1. After removal of 5 bases from V and 5 bases from J, the junction contained 3 bases not matched to a gene. The CDR3 covers 14 residues. Germline V gene sequence: CDR1 SGHTA, CDR2 FQGNSA. Combining the CDR3 with reference TRBV7-2 and TRBJ1-1 gives the whole variable domain GAGVSQSPSNKVTEKGKDVELRCDPISGHTALYWYRQSLGQGLEFLIYFQGNSAPDKSGLPSDRFSAERTGGSVSTLTIQRTQQEDSAVYLCASSRDRGLTEAFFGQGTRLTVV.

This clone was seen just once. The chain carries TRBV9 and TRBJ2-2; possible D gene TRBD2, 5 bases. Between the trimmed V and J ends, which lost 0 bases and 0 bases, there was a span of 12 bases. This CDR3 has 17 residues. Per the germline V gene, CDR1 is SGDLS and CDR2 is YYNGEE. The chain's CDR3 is CASSVAGKRPNTGELFF. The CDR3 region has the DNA TGTGCCAGCAGCGTAGCGGGGAAGCGGCCGAACACCGGGGAGCTGTTTTTT. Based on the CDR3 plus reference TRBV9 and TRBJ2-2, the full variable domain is DSGVTQTPKHLITATGQRVTLRCSPRSGDLSVYWYQQSLDQGLQFLIQYYNGEERAKGNILERFSAQQFPDLHSELNLSSLELGDSALYFCASSVAGKRPNTGELFFGEGSRLTVL.

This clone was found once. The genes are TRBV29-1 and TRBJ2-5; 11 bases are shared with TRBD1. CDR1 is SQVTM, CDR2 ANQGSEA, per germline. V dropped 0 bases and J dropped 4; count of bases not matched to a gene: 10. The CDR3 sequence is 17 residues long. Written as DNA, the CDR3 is TGCAGCGTTGAAGATCGTCCCGGGACAGGGGGAGGAGAGACCCAGTACTTC. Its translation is CSVEDRPGTGGGETQYF.

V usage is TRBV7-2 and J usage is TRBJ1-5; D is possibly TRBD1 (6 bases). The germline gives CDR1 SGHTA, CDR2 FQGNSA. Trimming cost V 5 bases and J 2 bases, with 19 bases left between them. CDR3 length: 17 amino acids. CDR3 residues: CASSPIAYNRGNQPQHF. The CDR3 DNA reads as TGTGCCAGCAGCCCGATCGCTTACAACAGGGGCAATCAGCCCCAGCATTTT.

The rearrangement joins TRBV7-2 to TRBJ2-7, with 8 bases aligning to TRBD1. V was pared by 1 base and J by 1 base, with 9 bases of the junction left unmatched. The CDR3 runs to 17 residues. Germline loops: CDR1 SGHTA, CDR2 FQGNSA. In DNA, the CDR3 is TGTGCCAGCAGCTTAGGATTGCCCCGGACAGGGTCCTACGAGCAGTACTTC. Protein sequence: CASSLGLPRTGSYEQYF.

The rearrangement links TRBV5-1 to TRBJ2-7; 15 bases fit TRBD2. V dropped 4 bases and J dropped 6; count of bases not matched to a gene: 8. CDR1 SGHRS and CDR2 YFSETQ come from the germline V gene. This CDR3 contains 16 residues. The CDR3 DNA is TGCGCCAGCAGCAGACTTGGGACTAGCGGGGGGCTCGAGCAGTACTTC. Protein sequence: CASSRLGTSGGLEQYF. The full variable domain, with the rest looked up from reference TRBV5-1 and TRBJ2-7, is KAGVTQTPRYLIKTRGQQVTLSCSPISGHRSVSWYQQTPGQGLQFLFEYFSETQRNKGNFPGRFSGRQFSNSRSEMNVSTLELGDSALYLCASSRLGTSGGLEQYFGPGTRLTVT.